These 22 T cell receptor beta chains came from one sample sequenced in a study of PD-L1 blockade in urothelial cancer. Time point denoted: peripheral blood 6 weeks after treatment start. The table came from immunoSEQ multiplex PCR; TCRdb's copy has only in-frame clones and leaves some out. The repertoire holds about 50,000 clones, with around 82% as singletons. Sequences were derived from PBMCs, sampled around atezolizumab (anti-PD-L1) treatment. These receptors all stem from a man in his fifties or sixties with urothelial cancer.

This clone was detected only once. The chain uses TRBV7-9 and TRBJ1-4; the D is unclear. Trimming removed 5 bases at V and 4 bases at J, with 5 bases between. The CDR3 runs 12 residues. Germline CDR1 is SEHNR and CDR2 is FQNEAQ (reference sequence). Here the CDR3 DNA reads TGTGCCAGCAGCCCCAGTAATGAAAAACTGTTTTTT. Its translation: CASSPSNEKLFF.

The chain is built from TRBV7-9 and TRBJ2-7; D is possibly TRBD1 (7 bases). CDR3 size: 19 residues. With 5 bases removed from V and 4 bases from J, the gap between germline ends came to 30 bases. Germline values: CDR1 SEHNR, CDR2 FQNEAQ (reference sequence). This chain's CDR3 is CASSPRDSRGKSLPYEQYF. In DNA form, the CDR3 reads TGTGCCAGCAGCCCCCGGGACAGCCGGGGGAAGTCGTTGCCTTACGAGCAGTACTTC.

The chain is built from TRBV10-3 and TRBJ2-1; tentatively, D is TRBD2 (5 bases). Trimming took 2 bases from V and 4 from J, leaving 18 bases between them. The length of the CDR3 is 17 residues. In germline, CDR1 is ENHRY, CDR2 SYGVKD. For the CDR3, the DNA is TGTGCCATCAGTGAGACACTCGACGGGGTAGAGTACAATGAGCAGTTCTTC. This sequence encodes CAISETLDGVEYNEQFF.

The genes are TRBV5-4 and TRBJ2-4; weak D call: TRBD1 (6 bases). Germline V gene sequence: CDR1 SGHNT, CDR2 YYREEE (reference sequence). The CDR3 consists of 15 residues. The V end was cut by 4 bases, the J end by 8 bases, with 19 bases between. The CDR3 nucleotides read TGTGCCAGCAGCCCGAGTGGACAGCCAAATGACATTCAGTACTTC. Its protein product is CASSPSGQPNDIQYF.

This chain connects TRBV18 to TRBJ1-1; D not certain. The CDR3 runs to 16 residues. Germline values: CDR1 KGHSH, CDR2 LQKENI. The germline V and J ends were trimmed by 3 bases and 0 bases, with 14 bases remaining between them. CDR3 region: CASSPPEVRMNTEAFF. CDR3 nucleotide sequence: TGTGCCAGCTCACCCCCGGAGGTGCGGATGAACACTGAAGCTTTCTTT.

This clone was seen once. The chain recombines TRBV7-9 with TRBJ2-5; TRBD2 might be the D (5 bases). The germline V gene encodes CDR1 SEHNR and CDR2 FQNEAQ (reference sequence). Trimming left V 6 bases short and J 2 bases short, with 16 bases between. The length of the CDR3 is 15 residues. This CDR3 reads CASSIEPREQETQYF. The CDR3 coding sequence is TGTGCCAGCAGTATTGAACCCCGGGAACAAGAGACCCAGTACTTC. Using reference TRBV7-9 and TRBJ2-5 for the parts outside the CDR3, the full variable domain is DTGVSQNPRHKITKRGQNVTFRCDPISEHNRLYWYRQTLGQGPEFLTYFQNEAQLEKSRLLSDRFSAERPKGSFSTLEIQRTEQGDSAMYLCASSIEPREQETQYFGPGTRLLVL.

The chain has TRBV19 and TRBJ2-1; maybe TRBD2 (5 bases). V was shortened by 5 bases and J by 2 bases, with 10 bases between the two germline ends. From germline, CDR1 is LNHDA and CDR2 SQIVND (reference sequence). The CDR3 totals 14 residues. CDR3 sequence (DNA): TGTGCCAGTAGTCACAGAGGGCCCTACAATGAGCAGTTCTTC. As protein: CASSHRGPYNEQFF.

The chain recombines TRBV28 with TRBJ2-1; the match to TRBD1 covers 8 bases. CDR3 size: 12 residues. J was trimmed by 12 bases and V by 3 bases; bases with no gene match: 4. Per the germline V gene, CDR1 is MDHEN and CDR2 is SYDVKM. Here the CDR3 DNA reads TGTGCCAGCAGTTTCTATGACAGGGGGCAGTTCTTC. It is translated as CASSFYDRGQFF.

CDR3 amino acids: CASSPGGDRARFSGYTF. The CDR3 nucleotides are TGTGCCAGCAGTCCGGGGGGGGACAGGGCTCGCTTCTCCGGCTACACCTTC. V is TRBV25-1 and J is TRBJ1-2; 9 bases are a match to TRBD1. This CDR3 comprises 17 residues. CDR1 is MGHDK, CDR2 SYGVNS, per germline. V lost 5 bases to trimming and J lost 8 bases; unmatched junction nucleotides: 18.

This chain connects TRBV7-9 to TRBJ1-5, with TRBD1 identical over 7 bases. The CDR3 totals 15 residues. Germline CDR1 and CDR2: SEHNR and FQNEAQ (reference sequence). With 5 bases clipped from V and 10 bases from J, the junction kept 14 bases outside the gene matches. CDR3 region: CASSSDRASSSPQHF. CDR3 nucleotides: TGTGCCAGCAGCAGTGACAGGGCCTCCTCTAGCCCCCAGCATTTT. Looking up the rest from reference TRBV7-9 and TRBJ1-5 gives the full variable domain: DTGVSQNPRHKITKRGQNVTFRCDPISEHNRLYWYRQTLGQGPEFLTYFQNEAQLEKSRLLSDRFSAERPKGSFSTLEIQRTEQGDSAMYLCASSSDRASSSPQHFGDGTRLSIL.

The chain combines TRBV9 with TRBJ1-6; TRBD1 matches 9 bases. Germline-derived CDR1 and CDR2 are SGDLS and YYNGEE. V lost 2 bases to trimming and J lost 9 bases; unmatched junction nucleotides: 3. The length of the CDR3 is 14 residues. The CDR3 is CASSVGQGGSPLHF. CDR3 nucleotides: TGTGCCAGCAGCGTGGGACAGGGAGGTTCACCCCTCCACTTT.

The chain couples TRBV5-8 to TRBJ2-7; D call uncertain. This CDR3 is 12 amino acids long. Germline CDR1 and CDR2: SGHTS and YDEGEE. Trimming cost V 1 base and J 4 bases, with 6 bases left between them. CDR3 sequence (DNA): TGTGCCAGCAGCTTGTGGAGATACGAGCAGTACTTC. Its protein is CASSLWRYEQYF.

For this clone: Lacking the conserved final phenylalanine or tryptophan, this CDR3 likely reflects a read error. It is unclear where the CDR3 begins or ends on the DNA, so no DNA is shown, and the CDR3 is as TCRdb lists it. CDR3 amino acids: CASSLGPLKLSL. The chain couples TRBV28 to TRBJ1-1; the table's D gene call, TRBD1, was not cross checked with the DNA. The CDR3 spans 12 residues, counting both ends. CDR1 is MDHEN, CDR2 SYDVKM, per germline.

The chain joins TRBV18 to TRBJ1-5; perhaps TRBD1 as D (6 bases). The CDR3 spans 17 residues. Germline lookup yields CDR1 KGHSH and CDR2 LQKENI. V was clipped by 3 bases and J by 3 bases, with 18 bases between them. The CDR3 here is CASSPDSLARLNQPQHF. In DNA, the CDR3 is TGTGCCAGCTCACCGGACAGCCTAGCAAGACTCAATCAGCCCCAGCATTTT.

The chain recombines TRBV6-4 with TRBJ2-3, with D possibly TRBD2 on 7 matching bases. V dropped 6 bases and J dropped 1 base, with 8 bases sitting between them. The V gene's germline CDR1 is MRHNA and CDR2 SNTAGT. The CDR3 length is 13 residues. This chain's CDR3 is CASRGGGTDTQYF. The CDR3 DNA reads as TGTGCCAGCAGAGGGGGGGGCACAGATACGCAGTATTTT.

The chain combines TRBV19 with TRBJ2-1; possible D gene TRBD1, 6 bases. Trimming left V 1 base short and J 7 bases short, with 20 bases between. The CDR3 is 17 residues long. Per the germline V gene, CDR1 is LNHDA and CDR2 is SQIVND (reference sequence). The CDR3 sequence is CASSIVSFAGAGNEQFF. CDR3 DNA: TGTGCCAGTAGTATAGTATCTTTCGCAGGGGCTGGGAATGAGCAGTTCTTC.

The chain couples TRBV10-3 to TRBJ2-3, with 7 bases lining up with TRBD1. The germline gives CDR1 ENHRY, CDR2 SYGVKD. V was pared by 4 bases and J by 10 bases, with 8 bases of the junction left unmatched. The CDR3 is 13 residues long. The CDR3 spells CAISASTGTAQYF. The DNA of the CDR3 is TGTGCCATCAGTGCCTCGACAGGGACGGCGCAGTATTTT.

The gene calls are TRBV11-2 and TRBJ1-2; TRBD1 aligns across 8 bases. The V segment lost 1 base and the J segment 4 bases; nucleotides outside the gene matches: 8. Per germline, CDR1 SGHAT and CDR2 FQNNGV. The CDR3 has 16 amino acids. The DNA of the CDR3 is TGTGCCAGCAGCTTAGGACAGGGGACGGGTTCCTATGGCTACACCTTC. Protein: CASSLGQGTGSYGYTF.

This clone was observed a few times. V usage is TRBV6-1 and J usage is TRBJ2-7, with D perhaps TRBD1 (5 bases). The V end lost 3 bases, the J end lost 6 bases, and 18 bases lay between the germline ends. The germline V gene encodes CDR1 MNHNS and CDR2 SASEGT. The CDR3 contains 15 residues. The CDR3 loop reads CASSEYKRVDSEQYF. The CDR3 DNA reads as TGTGCCAGCAGTGAGTACAAGAGAGTAGACAGCGAGCAGTACTTC.

The chain employs TRBV30 and TRBJ1-5, with D uncertain. The CDR3 covers 13 residues. The germline gives CDR1 GTSNPN, CDR2 SVGIG (reference sequence). The V gene lost 3 bases and the J gene lost 6 bases, with 12 bases spanning the gap. The CDR3 spells CAWSPRGSQPQHF. CDR3 DNA sequence: TGTGCCTGGAGCCCGAGAGGGAGTCAGCCCCAGCATTTT.

The chain couples TRBV11-2 to TRBJ2-7; 12 bases line up with TRBD1. Trimming at V came to 8 bases and at J to 5 bases, leaving 4 bases not matched to a gene. CDR1 and CDR2 (germline): SGHAT, FQNNGV. CDR3 length: 13 amino acids. This chain's CDR3 is CASWGQGAHEQYF. CDR3 nucleotide sequence: TGTGCCAGCTGGGGACAGGGGGCGCACGAGCAGTACTTC.

The chain joins TRBV11-3 to TRBJ2-1; 9 bases align to TRBD2. V was clipped by 4 bases and J by 2 bases; unmatched bases: 6. Germline-derived CDR1 and CDR2 are SGHNT and YENEEA. This CDR3 spans 16 amino acids. The CDR3 loop is CASSWESGRPYNEQFF. Here the CDR3 DNA reads TGTGCCAGCAGCTGGGAGAGCGGGAGGCCCTACAATGAGCAGTTCTTC.